A single sample is the source of the 28 T cell receptor beta chains below, sequenced in a study of T cells in Graves' hyperthyroidism and ophthalmopathy. Amplified TCR beta CDR3 regions derived from RNA transcripts. Initially, a first-round RT-PCR of the TCR CDR3 employed the HTBI primer set. TCRdb itself ran the multiplex PCR reads through MiXCR, one entry per CDR3 protein. The sample yields 450,000 to 500,000 distinct CDR3 sequences, approximately 23% seen once. The sequenced sample was blood. The receptors come from a woman aged 70-85 years with Graves' ophthalmopathy.

Only one count was recorded for this clonotype. The rearrangement links TRBV9 to TRBJ2-5; 8 bases agree with TRBD1. V was pared by 0 bases and J by 7 bases, with 5 bases of the junction left unmatched. Per germline, CDR1 SGDLS and CDR2 YYNGEE. This CDR3 spans 14 amino acids. CDR3 sequence reads: CASSVGDRHLTQYF. CDR3 DNA: TGTGCCAGCAGCGTAGGGGACAGGCACCTGACCCAGTACTTC.

This clonotype was recorded many times. The chain has TRBV7-2 and TRBJ1-1; D unresolved. The CDR3 is 14 amino acids. V shed 1 base and J shed 1 base, with 7 bases lying between them. From germline, CDR1 is SGHTA and CDR2 FQGNSA. This CDR3 reads CASSLVATNTEAFF. The CDR3 nucleotides are TGTGCCAGCAGCTTAGTGGCTACGAACACTGAAGCTTTCTTT.

In this sample, this clonotype turned up a few times. The J gene is TRBJ2-3, the V gene TRBV12-3 or TRBV12-4, with TRBD1 identical over 9 bases. J lost 5 bases, V lost 5 bases, and 11 bases had no gene match. The CDR3 consists of 16 residues. The CDR3 loop reads CASSLYRGRFQDTQYF. The CDR3 DNA is TGTGCCAGCAGTCTGTACAGGGGGCGGTTTCAAGATACGCAGTATTTT.

The chain is built from TRBV7-9 and TRBJ1-2; 8 nucleotides match TRBD1. In germline, CDR1 is SEHNR, CDR2 FQNEAQ (reference sequence). V was pared by 5 bases and J by 5 bases, with 7 bases of the junction left unmatched. The CDR3 length is 14 residues. This chain's CDR3 is CASSALTGAYGYTF. CDR3 in DNA: TGTGCCAGCAGCGCCCTGACAGGGGCTTATGGCTACACCTTC.

This clonotype was seen a handful of times. The V gene is TRBV19, the J gene TRBJ2-1; 7 bases agree with TRBD2. CDR3 length: 16 amino acids. V gave up 1 base and J gave up 3 bases; unmatched junction bases: 6. The V gene's germline CDR1 is LNHDA and CDR2 SQIVND (reference sequence). The CDR3, as DNA: TGTGCCAGTAGTATAGTAGGTCTAGCGGTCTACAATGAGCAGTTCTTC. Amino acids: CASSIVGLAVYNEQFF.

The rearrangement joins TRBV19 to TRBJ1-4, with unresolved D. The CDR3 loop spans 13 amino acids. Germline CDR1 reads LNHDA; CDR2 reads SQIVND (reference sequence). V lost 5 bases and J 8 bases, leaving 12 bases between the germline ends. The DNA of the CDR3 is TGTGCCAGTAGTCCTCAGCATGGGGAAAAACTGTTTTTT. Its translation is CASSPQHGEKLFF.

This clonotype was seen at least ten times. The chain is built from TRBV12-3 or TRBV12-4 and TRBJ1-1; the D gene is possibly TRBD1 (5 bases). The CDR3 covers 16 residues. The V and J ends lost 7 bases and 5 bases respectively, with 23 bases between them. CDR3 loop: CASIPGAPTLITEAFF. In DNA, the CDR3 is TGTGCCAGCATCCCTGGGGCCCCGACTTTAATAACTGAAGCTTTCTTT.

This clonotype was observed a handful of times. The rearrangement joins TRBV10-3 to TRBJ2-1, with 8 bases identical to TRBD2. This CDR3 region has 12 residues. V lost 6 bases to trimming and J lost 8 bases; unmatched junction nucleotides: 3. Germline V CDR1 and CDR2: ENHRY, SYGVKD. CDR3 DNA sequence: TGTGCCATCAGAGGACTAGCCGATGAGCAGTTCTTC. Translating gives CAIRGLADEQFF.

This clonotype occurred a few times. This sequence joins TRBV6-2 or TRBV6-3 and TRBJ2-7; 7 bases map to TRBD2. The trim removed 2 bases at V and 7 bases at J, leaving 8 bases unmatched. This CDR3 has 14 residues. Germline CDR1 MNHEY, CDR2 SVGEGT. This CDR3 is CASSYLAEGGEQYF. CDR3 coding DNA: TGTGCCAGCAGTTACCTAGCGGAGGGCGGGGAGCAGTACTTC.

This clonotype has ten or more counts. The DNA for the CDR3 is TGTGCCAGCAGGAGCGGGATCTACGAGCAGTACTTC. It yields the protein CASRSGIYEQYF. The gene calls are TRBV12-3 or TRBV12-4 and TRBJ2-7, with 7 positions matching TRBD2. CDR3 length: 12 residues. Trimming removed 6 bases from V and 3 bases from J; junction bases left unmatched: 2.

Comment on this clonotype: A single base separates this from a much larger clone, so it may be a read error. This chain joins TRBV6-1 and TRBJ1-1; D remains unclear. Looked up from germline, CDR1 is MNHNS and CDR2 is SASEGT. The CDR3 sequence is 14 residues long. V lost 4 bases and J 4 bases, leaving 13 bases between the germline ends. In DNA form, the CDR3 reads TGTGCCAGCAGTGGAATACCCCGTCGCACTGAAGCTTTCTTT. Protein sequence: CASSGIPRRTEAFF.

V gene TRBV10-3 combines with J gene TRBJ2-1; 7 positions match TRBD2. V dropped 6 bases and J dropped 6; count of bases not matched to a gene: 2. Germline V gene data show CDR1 as ENHRY and CDR2 as SYGVKD. The CDR3 length is 12 residues. The CDR3 sequence: CAISRGGNEQFF. The CDR3 coding sequence is TGTGCCATCAGCCGCGGGGGCAATGAGCAGTTCTTC.

This clonotype was found many times. The V gene is TRBV7-2, the J gene TRBJ1-1, with D possibly TRBD1 on 6 matching bases. V lost 5 bases to trimming and J lost 0 bases, with 13 bases between them. Germline loops: CDR1 SGHTA, CDR2 FQGNSA. The CDR3 spans 15 residues. The CDR3: CASSPQGKVNTEAFF. The CDR3 DNA is TGTGCCAGCAGCCCGCAGGGGAAGGTGAACACTGAAGCTTTCTTT.

This chain connects TRBV30 to TRBJ1-6, with 8 positions matching TRBD1. Germline assignment: CDR1 GTSNPN and CDR2 SVGIG (reference sequence). The CDR3 contains 15 residues. J was trimmed by 9 bases and V by 2 bases; bases with no gene match: 9. The CDR3 region has the DNA TGTGCCTGGAGTCCGAAGGACAGGGCCGGTTCACCCCTCCACTTT. This translates into CAWSPKDRAGSPLHF.

A few counts support this clonotype. V and J are TRBV19 and TRBJ1-2; D not resolved. With 7 bases removed from V and 10 bases from J, the gap between germline ends came to 13 bases. The CDR3 has 11 residues. Germline values: CDR1 LNHDA, CDR2 SQIVND (reference sequence). This CDR3 is CASNHMEDYTF. The CDR3 region has the DNA TGTGCCAGTAACCACATGGAGGACTACACCTTC.

This clonotype was picked up a small number of times. This CDR3 is CATLDPDRGHNYGYTF. CDR3 in DNA: TGCGCCACCTTAGACCCGGACAGGGGCCATAACTATGGCTACACCTTC. The chain recombines TRBV10-2 with TRBJ1-2, with TRBD1 identical over 9 bases. Germline lookup yields CDR1 WSHSY and CDR2 SAAADI. J gave up 1 base and V 10 bases, and 13 bases lay outside the gene matches. The CDR3 runs to 16 residues.

This clonotype occurred many times. The rearrangement uses TRBV11-2 and TRBJ2-5; 15 nucleotides match TRBD2. This CDR3 region has 18 residues. J was trimmed by 5 bases and V by 0 bases; bases with no gene match: 7. CDR1 is SGHAT, CDR2 FQNNGV, per germline. The CDR3 nucleotides are TGTGCCAGCAGCTTAGACTGGACAGGGACTAGCGGGAGGGAGACCCAGTACTTC. The encoded protein is CASSLDWTGTSGRETQYF.

There are a few counts of this clonotype. The CDR3 is CASSPRDSYNSPLHF. CDR3 DNA: TGTGCCAGCAGCCCCCGGGACAGTTATAATTCACCCCTCCACTTT. The chain is built from TRBV9 and TRBJ1-6; 7 bases align to TRBD1. The CDR3 is 15 amino acids. The V gene end was trimmed by 4 bases and the J gene end by 4 bases; junction bases not matched to a gene: 5. Germline CDR1 reads SGDLS; CDR2 reads YYNGEE. Full variable domain (outside the CDR3, taken from reference TRBV9 and TRBJ1-6): DSGVTQTPKHLITATGQRVTLRCSPRSGDLSVYWYQQSLDQGLQFLIQYYNGEERAKGNILERFSAQQFPDLHSELNLSSLELGDSALYFCASSPRDSYNSPLHFGNGTRLTVT.

The chain recombines TRBV20-1 with TRBJ1-4; D may be TRBD1 (5 bases). Germline-derived CDR1 and CDR2 are DFQATT and SNEGSKA (reference sequence). The CDR3 runs 14 residues. V was clipped by 3 bases and J by 1 base, with 9 bases between them. The CDR3 is CSARGGGTNEKLFF. CDR3 DNA: TGCAGTGCTAGGGGTGGGGGAACTAATGAAAAACTGTTTTTT.

This rearrangement joins TRBV14 to TRBJ2-1; D possibly corresponds to TRBD2 (5 bases). The germline gives CDR1 SGHDN, CDR2 FVKESK. V was pared by 2 bases and J by 3 bases, with 11 bases between. CDR3 length: 15 amino acids. CDR3 DNA sequence: TGTGCCAGCAGCCAACGCCGGGATCGCTACAATGAGCAGTTCTTC. The encoded protein is CASSQRRDRYNEQFF.

This clonotype has ten or more counts. The rearrangement joins TRBV28 to TRBJ2-7, with a tentative D call TRBD1 (5 bases). Germline assignment: CDR1 MDHEN and CDR2 SYDVKM. CDR3 size: 14 residues. V gave up 7 bases and J gave up 2 bases, with 15 bases separating them. The CDR3 DNA reads TGTGCCAGCACCCAGGGCGGTGGACCCTACGAGCAGTACTTC. It translates to CASTQGGGPYEQYF.

The V and J genes are TRBV5-1 and TRBJ2-3; possibly TRBD1 or TRBD2 for D (6 bases each). The V end lost 1 base, the J end lost 0 bases, and 12 bases lay between the germline ends. This CDR3 spans 16 amino acids. Germline CDR1 and CDR2: SGHRS and YFSETQ. For the CDR3, the DNA is TGCGCCAGCAGCTTGTTTGGGGGGCTTAGCACAGATACGCAGTATTTT. Translated, it gives CASSLFGGLSTDTQYF.

This clonotype has a count of ten or more. The chain employs TRBV6-1 and TRBJ1-1; tentative D call: TRBD1 (5 bases). Germline CDR1 MNHNS, CDR2 SASEGT. V gave up 7 bases and J gave up 0 bases, with 12 bases separating them. The length of the CDR3 is 14 residues. CDR3 in amino acids: CASIGGLMNTEAFF. CDR3 nucleotides: TGTGCCAGCATTGGGGGTCTGATGAACACTGAAGCTTTCTTT.

As to this clonotype: This may arise from a read error, as a much more abundant clone is one base away. The V call is TRBV7-2, the J call TRBJ2-7, with D maybe TRBD1 (5 bases). Trimming stripped 3 bases from V and 6 bases from J, with 15 bases between. There are 14 residues in the CDR3. Germline V gene sequence: CDR1 SGHTA, CDR2 FQGNSA. CDR3 protein: CASSFLGADSEQYF. CDR3 DNA: TGTGCCAGCAGCTTCCTAGGGGCAGACAGCGAGCAGTACTTC.

The chain couples TRBV29-1 to TRBJ1-1; D call uncertain. Germline V CDR1 and CDR2: SQVTM, ANQGSEA. The CDR3 has 11 residues. Trimming removed 4 bases from V and 6 bases from J, with 9 bases in between. CDR3 nucleotide sequence: TGCAGCGTTGCGCCCGGCGCTGAAGCTTTCTTT. Encoded protein: CSVAPGAEAFF.

Concerning this clonotype itself: Germline is not matched at one junction end, which may reflect a read error. V is TRBV7-9 and J is TRBJ2-7; maybe TRBD1 (6 bases). The CDR3 is 12 residues long. The germline V gene has CDR1 SEHNR and CDR2 FQNEAQ (reference sequence). CDR3 nucleotide sequence: TGTGCCAGCTCTTCCCAGGGGTACGAGCAGTGCTTC. Translated, it gives CASSSQGYEQCF. The full variable domain, completed using reference TRBV7-9 and TRBJ2-7, is DTGVSQNPRHKITKRGQNVTFRCDPISEHNRLYWYRQTLGQGPEFLTYFQNEAQLEKSRLLSDRFSAERPKGSFSTLEIQRTEQGDSAMYLCASSSQGYEQCFGPGTRLTVT.

This clonotype was detected ten times or more. The chain carries TRBV30 and TRBJ2-1; 7 bases are a match to TRBD2. V dropped 0 bases and J dropped 7; count of bases not matched to a gene: 3. The germline V gene has CDR1 GTSNPN and CDR2 SVGIG (reference sequence). This CDR3 has 13 amino acids. The CDR3 region has the DNA TGTGCCTGGAGTGTAAGGCGGGAGAATGAGCAGTTCTTC. This sequence encodes CAWSVRRENEQFF.

A remark on this clonotype: Relative to the germline gene, one junction end is altered; a read error may explain this. J is TRBJ2-3 and V is TRBV28; D might be TRBD1 or TRBD2, each matching 5 bases. The germline gives CDR1 MDHEN, CDR2 SYDVKM. The CDR3 has 14 amino acids. CDR3 bases: TGTGCCAGCAGTTCCCCAGGGAGCACCGATACGCGGTATTTT. This sequence encodes CASSSPGSTDTRYF.